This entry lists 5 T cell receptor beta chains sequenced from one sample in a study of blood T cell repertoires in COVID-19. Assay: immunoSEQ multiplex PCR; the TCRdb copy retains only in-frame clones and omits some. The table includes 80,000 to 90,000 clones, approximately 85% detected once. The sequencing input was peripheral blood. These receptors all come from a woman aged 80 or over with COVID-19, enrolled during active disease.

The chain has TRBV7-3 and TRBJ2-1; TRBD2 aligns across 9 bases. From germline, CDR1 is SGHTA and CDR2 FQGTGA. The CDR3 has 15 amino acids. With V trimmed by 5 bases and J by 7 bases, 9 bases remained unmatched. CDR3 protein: CASSPDGGRANEQFF. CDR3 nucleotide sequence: TGTGCCAGCAGCCCGGATGGCGGGAGGGCAAATGAGCAGTTCTTC.

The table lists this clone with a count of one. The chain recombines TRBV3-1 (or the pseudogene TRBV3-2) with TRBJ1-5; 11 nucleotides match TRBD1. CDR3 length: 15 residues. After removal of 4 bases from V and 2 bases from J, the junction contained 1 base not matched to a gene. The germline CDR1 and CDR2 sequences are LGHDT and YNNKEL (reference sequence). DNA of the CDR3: TGTGCCAGCAGCCGGGGACAGGGGGGCAATCAGCCCCAGCATTTT. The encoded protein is CASSRGQGGNQPQHF.

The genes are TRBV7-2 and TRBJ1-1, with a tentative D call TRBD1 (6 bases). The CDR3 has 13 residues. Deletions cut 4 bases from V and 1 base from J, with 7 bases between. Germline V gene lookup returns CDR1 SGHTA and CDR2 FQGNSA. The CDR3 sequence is CASSWGQNTEAFF. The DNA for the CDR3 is TGTGCCAGCAGCTGGGGACAGAACACTGAAGCTTTCTTT.

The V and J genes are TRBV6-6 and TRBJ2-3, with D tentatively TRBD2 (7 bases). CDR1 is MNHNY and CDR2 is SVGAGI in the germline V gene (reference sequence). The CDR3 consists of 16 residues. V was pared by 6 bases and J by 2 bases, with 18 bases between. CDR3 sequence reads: CASSGRRGANTDTQYF. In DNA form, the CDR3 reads TGTGCCAGCAGCGGCCGACGGGGGGCTAACACAGATACGCAGTATTTT.

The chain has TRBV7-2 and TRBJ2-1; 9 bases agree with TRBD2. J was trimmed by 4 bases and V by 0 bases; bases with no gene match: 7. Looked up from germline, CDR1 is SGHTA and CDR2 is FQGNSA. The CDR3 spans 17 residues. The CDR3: CASSLALTLAGYNEQFF. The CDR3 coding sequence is TGTGCCAGCAGCTTAGCGCTAACGCTAGCGGGGTACAATGAGCAGTTCTTC.